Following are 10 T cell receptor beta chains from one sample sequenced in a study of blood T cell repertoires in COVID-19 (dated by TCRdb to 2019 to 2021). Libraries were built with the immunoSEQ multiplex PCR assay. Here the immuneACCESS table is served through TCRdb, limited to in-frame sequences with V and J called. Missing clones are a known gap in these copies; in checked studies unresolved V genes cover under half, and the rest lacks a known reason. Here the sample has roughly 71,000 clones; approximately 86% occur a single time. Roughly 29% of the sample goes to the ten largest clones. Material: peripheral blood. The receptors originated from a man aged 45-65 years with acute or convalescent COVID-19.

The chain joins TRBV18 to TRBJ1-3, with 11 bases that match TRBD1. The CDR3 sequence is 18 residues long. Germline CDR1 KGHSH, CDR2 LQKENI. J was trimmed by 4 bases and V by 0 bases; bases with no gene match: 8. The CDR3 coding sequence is TGTGCCAGCTCACCACCAAGGACAGGGGGCGCGGAAGGAAACACCATATATTTT. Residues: CASSPPRTGGAEGNTIYF.

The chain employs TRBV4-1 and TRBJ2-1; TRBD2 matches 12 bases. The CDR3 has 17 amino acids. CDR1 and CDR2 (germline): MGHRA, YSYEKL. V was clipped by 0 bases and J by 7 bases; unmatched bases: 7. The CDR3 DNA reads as TGCGCCAGCAGCCAAGATCTTCTAGCGGGGGGGCAGAATGAGCAGTTCTTC. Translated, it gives CASSQDLLAGGQNEQFF.

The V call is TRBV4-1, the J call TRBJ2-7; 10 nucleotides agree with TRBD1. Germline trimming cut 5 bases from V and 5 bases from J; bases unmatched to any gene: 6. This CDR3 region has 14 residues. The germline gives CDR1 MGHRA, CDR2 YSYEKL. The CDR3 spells CASSSRDRGNEQYF. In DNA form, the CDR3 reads TGCGCCAGCAGCTCCCGGGACAGGGGTAACGAGCAGTACTTC.

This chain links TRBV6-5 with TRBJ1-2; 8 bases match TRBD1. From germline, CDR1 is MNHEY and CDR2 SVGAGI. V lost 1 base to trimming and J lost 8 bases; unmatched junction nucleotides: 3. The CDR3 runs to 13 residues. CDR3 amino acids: CASSYLDRDGYTF. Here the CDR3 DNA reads TGTGCCAGCAGTTACTTGGACAGGGACGGCTACACCTTC.

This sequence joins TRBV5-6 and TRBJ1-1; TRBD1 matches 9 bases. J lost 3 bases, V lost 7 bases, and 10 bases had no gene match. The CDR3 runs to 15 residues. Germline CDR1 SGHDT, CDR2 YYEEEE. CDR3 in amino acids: CASVPGTGWDTEAFF. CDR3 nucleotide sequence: TGTGCCAGCGTCCCCGGGACAGGGTGGGACACTGAAGCTTTCTTT.

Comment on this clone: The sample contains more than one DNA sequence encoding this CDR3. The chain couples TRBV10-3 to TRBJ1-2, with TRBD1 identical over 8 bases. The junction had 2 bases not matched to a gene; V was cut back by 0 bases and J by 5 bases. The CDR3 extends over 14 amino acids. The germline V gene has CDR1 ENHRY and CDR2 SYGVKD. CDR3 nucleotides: TGTGCCATCAGTGAGTCTGGACAGGGATATGGCTACACCTTC. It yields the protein CAISESGQGYGYTF.

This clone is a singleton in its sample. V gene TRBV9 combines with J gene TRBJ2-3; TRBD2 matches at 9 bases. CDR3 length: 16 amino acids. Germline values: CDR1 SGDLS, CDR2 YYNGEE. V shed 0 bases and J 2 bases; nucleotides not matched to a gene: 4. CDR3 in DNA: TGTGCCAGCAGCGTAGGAGCGGGGGGCCACACAGATACGCAGTATTTT. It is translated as CASSVGAGGHTDTQYF.

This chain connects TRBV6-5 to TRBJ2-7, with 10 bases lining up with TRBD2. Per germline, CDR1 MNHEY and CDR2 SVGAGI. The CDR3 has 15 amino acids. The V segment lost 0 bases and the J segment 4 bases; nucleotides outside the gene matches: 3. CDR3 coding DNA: TGTGCCAGCAGTTACTCGCTAGCGGGGGCGTACGAGCAGTACTTC. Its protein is CASSYSLAGAYEQYF.

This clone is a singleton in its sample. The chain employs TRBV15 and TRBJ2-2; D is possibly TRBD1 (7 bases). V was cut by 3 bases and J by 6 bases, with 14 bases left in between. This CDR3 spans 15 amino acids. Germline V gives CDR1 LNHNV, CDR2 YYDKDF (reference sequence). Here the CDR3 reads CATSRIDREAGELFF. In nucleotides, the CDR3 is TGTGCCACCAGCAGGATAGACAGGGAGGCCGGGGAGCTGTTTTTT. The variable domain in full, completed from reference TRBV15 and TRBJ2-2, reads DAMVIQNPRYQVTQFGKPVTLSCSQTLNHNVMYWYQQKSSQAPKLLFHYYDKDFNNEADTPDNFQSRRPNTSFCFLDIRSPGLGDTAMYLCATSRIDREAGELFFGEGSRLTVL.

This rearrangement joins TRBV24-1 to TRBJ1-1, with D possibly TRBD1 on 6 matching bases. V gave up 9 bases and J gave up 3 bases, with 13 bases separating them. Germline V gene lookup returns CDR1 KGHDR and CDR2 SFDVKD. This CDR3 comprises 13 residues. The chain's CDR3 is CATQDSRDTEAFF. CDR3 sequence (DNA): TGTGCCACCCAGGACAGTCGGGACACTGAAGCTTTCTTT.